This TCR beta chain was documented in a study of vaccination effects on CD4 cells after COVID-19. Study details: Pools of viral peptides were used by the ViraFEST assay to expand antigen-specific CD4+ T cells ahead of sequencing. Samples were given by two convalescent patients 16 days and one week before vaccination.

The protocol was immunoSEQ multiplex PCR, while the TCRdb copy is restricted to in-frame clones and leaves out a portion. The sample includes under 50,000 clones, about 80% seen only once; the top ten take over 9.5%. Once cultured for approximately eleven days, the cells underwent separation to obtain CD4+ T cells. Cultures had half their medium replaced with IL-2 medium on days 3 and 7. This clone appeared a few times. Its target is unknown. V was shortened by 1 base and J by 4 bases, with 12 bases between the two germline ends. From germline, CDR1 is SEHNR and CDR2 FQNEAQ (reference sequence). The CDR3 is 15 amino acids.

The TCR was taken from a human donor who had a prior SARS-CoV-2 infection. This specimen consisted of CD4+ T cells from PBMCs cultured without peptide, obtained before COVID-19 vaccination. The chain carries TRBV7-9 and TRBJ2-3; D might be TRBD2 (5 bases). CDR3: CASSLVGISADTQYF. Written as DNA, the CDR3 is TGTGCCAGCAGCTTAGTCGGGATAAGCGCAGATACGCAGTATTTT.